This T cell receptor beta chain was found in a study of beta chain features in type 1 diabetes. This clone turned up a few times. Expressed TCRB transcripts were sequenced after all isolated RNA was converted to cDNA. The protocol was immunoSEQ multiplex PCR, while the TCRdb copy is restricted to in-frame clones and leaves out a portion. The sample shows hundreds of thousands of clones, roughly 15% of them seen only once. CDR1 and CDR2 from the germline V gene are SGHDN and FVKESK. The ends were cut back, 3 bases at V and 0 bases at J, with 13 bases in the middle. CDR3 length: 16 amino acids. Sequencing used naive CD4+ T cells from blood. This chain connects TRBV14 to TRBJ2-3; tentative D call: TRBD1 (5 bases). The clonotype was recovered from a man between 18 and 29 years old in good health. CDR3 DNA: TGTGCCAGCAGCCAGAGACAGTTAACTAGCACAGATACGCAGTATTTT. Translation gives CASSQRQLTSTDTQYF.